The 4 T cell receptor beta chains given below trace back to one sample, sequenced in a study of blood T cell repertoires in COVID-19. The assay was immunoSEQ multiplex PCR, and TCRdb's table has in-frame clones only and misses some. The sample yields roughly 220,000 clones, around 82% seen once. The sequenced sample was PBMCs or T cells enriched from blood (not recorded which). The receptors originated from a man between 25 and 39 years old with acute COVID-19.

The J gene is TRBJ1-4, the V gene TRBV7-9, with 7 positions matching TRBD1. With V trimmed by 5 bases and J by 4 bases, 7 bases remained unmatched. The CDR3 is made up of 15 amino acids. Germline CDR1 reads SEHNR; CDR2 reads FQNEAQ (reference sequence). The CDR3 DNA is TGTGCCAGCAGCCTTTCGGACAGGAGTAATGAAAAACTGTTTTTT. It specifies CASSLSDRSNEKLFF.

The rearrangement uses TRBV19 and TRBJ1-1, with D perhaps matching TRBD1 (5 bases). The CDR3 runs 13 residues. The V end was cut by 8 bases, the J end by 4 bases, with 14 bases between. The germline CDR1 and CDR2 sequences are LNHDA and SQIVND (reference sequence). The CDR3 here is CASASGGSTEAFF. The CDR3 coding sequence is TGTGCCAGTGCCTCCGGGGGAAGCACTGAAGCTTTCTTT.

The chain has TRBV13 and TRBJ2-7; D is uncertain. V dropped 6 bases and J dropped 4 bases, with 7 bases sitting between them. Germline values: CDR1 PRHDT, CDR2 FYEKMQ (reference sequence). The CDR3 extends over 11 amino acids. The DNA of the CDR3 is TGTGCCAGCAGTTCAAAATACGAGCAGTACTTC. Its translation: CASSSKYEQYF.

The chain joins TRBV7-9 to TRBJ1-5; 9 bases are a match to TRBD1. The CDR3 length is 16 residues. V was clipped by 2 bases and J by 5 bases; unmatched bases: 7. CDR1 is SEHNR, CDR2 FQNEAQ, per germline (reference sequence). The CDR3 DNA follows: TGTGCCAGCAGCTTATGGACAGGGGTGGAAGATCAGCCCCAGCATTTT. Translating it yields CASSLWTGVEDQPQHF.